The clone carrying this T cell receptor beta chain appeared once. The germline V gene encodes CDR1 MNHEY and CDR2 SVGEGT. CDR3 length: 17 amino acids. The V gene lost 6 bases and the J gene lost 1 base, with 19 bases spanning the gap. These data belong to a study of blood T cell repertoires in COVID-19. The overall study: T cells, B-cell-depleted T cells, or PBMCs supplied cDNA or gDNA.

Data came from immunoSEQ multiplex PCR; TCRdb stores just in-frame clones and leaves some out. The sample consists of approximately 49,000 clones, 75% to 90% of them appearing once. The specimen was peripheral blood. This chain joins TRBV6-2 or TRBV6-3 and TRBJ1-3; unclear D gene. The TCR originated in a human donor with acute or convalescent COVID-19. The donor label of this sample is uncertain. The CDR3 here is CASSRLESPYSGNTIYF. The CDR3 DNA sequence: TGTGCCAGCAGCCGACTGGAGTCTCCCTATTCTGGAAACACCATATATTTT.